This paragraph reports one TCR beta chain. Its antigen is still unknown. These data originate in a study of cytomegalovirus exposure and HLA in healthy donors. Amplification used 60 Vbeta primers and 13 Jbeta primers. Repertoires were generated with immunoSEQ multiplex PCR, while TCRdb's copy carries only in-frame clones and drops some. The sample records some 130,000 clones, about 86% being singletons. From germline, CDR1 is MDHEN and CDR2 SYDVKM. The CDR3 length is 17 residues. Trimming took 4 bases from V and 3 from J; bases not matched to a gene: 11. Overall study findings and caveats: Later work associated roughly 15,000 TCR beta sequences with HLA alleles at 0.05 false discovery rate. A missense DCLRE1C variant was associated with V- and J-gene trimming of TCR beta chains in a later analysis, and an independent cohort replicated the association. Diagnosis of cytomegalovirus status made by the classifier reportedly showed high specificity and sensitivity.

The genes are TRBV28 and TRBJ2-1; 8 positions match TRBD1. The sequenced sample consisted of PBMCs. The sequence was obtained from a young man in good health and CMV-seronegative. The CDR3 coding sequence is TGTGCCAGCAGTTCGCAGATAGGACAGGGCCTCTACAATGAGCAGTTCTTC. Amino acids: CASSSQIGQGLYNEQFF.